Listed below are T cell receptor beta chains from one sample, sequenced in a study of cytomegalovirus exposure and HLA in healthy donors. Some clones are missing from TCRdb's copy, which holds only in-frame ones; the method was immunoSEQ multiplex PCR. The table lists some 130,000 clones, 75% to 85% of them singletons. Sample: PBMCs. These receptors were collected from a girl aged 2 to 10 in good health and CMV-seronegative. CDR3s include the opening cysteine and the closing phenylalanine or tryptophan. D genes are given only for firm matches. Only some rows state a clone size, as once, few, many or a class for expanded clones.

CDR3aa | CDR3nt | abundance | j_gene | d_gene | v_gene
CASRGWGANTGELFF | TGTGCCAGCAGGGGTTGGGGGGCGAACACCGGGGAGCTGTTTTTT | once | TRBJ2-2 | - | TRBV13
CASSLGGLDMDTQYF | TGTGCCAGCAGCTTAGGGGGACTAGATATGGATACGCAGTATTTT | - | TRBJ2-3 | TRBD2 | TRBV11-2
CASSENSSGGLETQYF | TGTGCCAGCAGTGAGAACTCTAGCGGGGGTCTCGAGACCCAGTACTTC | few | TRBJ2-5 | TRBD2 | TRBV6-1
CASSYDRAPYNEQFF | TGCGCCAGCAGTTATGACAGGGCCCCCTACAATGAGCAGTTCTTC | - | TRBJ2-1 | TRBD1 | TRBV5-1
CASSPGTGGYNEQFF | TGCGCCAGCAGCCCCGGGACAGGGGGCTACAATGAGCAGTTCTTC | - | TRBJ2-1 | TRBD1 | TRBV5-1
CASSFSSGREVYDTQYF | TGTGCCAGCAGTTTCTCTAGCGGGAGGGAAGTTTACGATACGCAGTATTTT | - | TRBJ2-3 | TRBD2 | TRBV27
CASSQIDTSYEQYF | TGTGCCAGCAGCCAAATTGACACCTCCTACGAGCAGTACTTC | - | TRBJ2-7 | - | TRBV7-2
CASSWGDRPYNEQFF | TGTGCCAGTAGTTGGGGGGACAGGCCTTACAATGAGCAGTTCTTC | - | TRBJ2-1 | TRBD1 | TRBV19
CASSLSGGGTDTQYF | TGCGCCAGCAGCTTGAGCGGGGGGGGGACAGATACGCAGTATTTT | - | TRBJ2-3 | TRBD2 | TRBV5-1
CASSGLRQETQYF | TGTGCCAGCAGTGGACTGAGACAAGAGACCCAGTACTTC | - | TRBJ2-5 | - | TRBV6-4
CASSTSGRSTDTQYF | TGTGCCAGTAGTACTAGCGGGAGGAGCACAGATACGCAGTATTTT | - | TRBJ2-3 | TRBD2 | TRBV19
CASSSSGTGTYEQYF | TGTGCCAGCAGTTCCTCCGGGACAGGGACCTACGAGCAGTACTTC | - | TRBJ2-7 | TRBD1 | TRBV28
CSAEGAETGRNYGYTF | TGCAGCGCCGAAGGCGCGGAGACAGGGAGGAACTATGGCTACACCTTC | - | TRBJ1-2 | TRBD1 | TRBV29-1
CASSDQGSSYEQYF | TGTGCCAGCAGTGACCAGGGGAGCTCCTACGAGCAGTACTTC | - | TRBJ2-7 | - | TRBV2
CSVGHQGSRVEQYF | TGCAGCGTAGGGCATCAGGGGAGTCGAGTGGAGCAGTACTTC | - | TRBJ2-7 | - | TRBV29-1
CASSIRGATEAFF | TGTGCCAGCAGTATTCGGGGGGCCACTGAAGCTTTCTTT | - | TRBJ1-1 | - | TRBV2
CAWSEGTGASGANVLTF | TGTGCCTGGAGTGAAGGGACAGGGGCTTCTGGGGCCAACGTCCTGACTTTC | - | TRBJ2-6 | TRBD1 | TRBV30
CASSGRQSPRNNEQFF | TGTGCCAGCAGTGGAAGACAGTCACCGCGGAACAATGAGCAGTTCTTC | - | TRBJ2-1 | - | TRBV6-1
CASSLNYGYTF | TGTGCCAGCAGCCTTAACTATGGCTACACCTTC | - | TRBJ1-2 | - | TRBV6-1
CASSLSSGEVDEQYF | TGTGCCAGCAGCTTATCTAGCGGGGAGGTGGACGAGCAGTACTTC | - | TRBJ2-7 | TRBD2 | TRBV7-2
CASSVEGDRGTQYF | TGTGCCAGCAGCGTAGAAGGGGACAGGGGGACCCAGTACTTC | - | TRBJ2-5 | TRBD1 | TRBV9
CATSPGLATGELFF | TGTGCCACTTCGCCGGGACTAGCTACCGGGGAGCTGTTTTTT | - | TRBJ2-2 | TRBD2 | TRBV6-4
CASSDRRGGNQPQHF | TGTGCCAGTAGCGACAGAAGGGGGGGAAATCAGCCCCAGCATTTT | - | TRBJ1-5 | - | TRBV19
CASSPSGGGNTEAFF | TGTGCCAGCTCACCGTCCGGGGGGGGTAACACTGAAGCTTTCTTT | few | TRBJ1-1 | - | TRBV18
CASSQVADTQYF | TGCGCCAGCAGCCAAGTAGCAGATACGCAGTATTTT | - | TRBJ2-3 | - | TRBV4-1
CASSYESGGGGGYTF | TGTGCCAGCAGTTACGAGTCGGGAGGGGGAGGGGGCTACACCTTC | - | TRBJ1-2 | - | TRBV6-6
CASSLDQSYEQYF | TGTGCCAGCAGCTTAGATCAGTCCTACGAGCAGTACTTC | - | TRBJ2-7 | - | TRBV7-8
CASSRRGDTEAFF | TGTGCCAGCTCACGAAGGGGTGACACTGAAGCTTTCTTT | - | TRBJ1-1 | - | TRBV18
CASTGWVLGYEQYF | TGTGCCAGCACAGGTTGGGTGCTCGGCTACGAGCAGTACTTC | - | TRBJ2-7 | - | TRBV2
CASRIGTSQSYEQYF | TGTGCCAGCAGGATAGGGACTAGCCAATCCTACGAGCAGTACTTC | - | TRBJ2-7 | TRBD2 | TRBV6-6
CATVREGTQYF | TGTGCCACGGTACGAGAGGGGACCCAGTACTTC | - | TRBJ2-5 | - | TRBV7-9
CASSPRGLALVTDEQYF | TGTGCCAGCAGCCCGAGAGGGTTGGCGTTGGTCACGGACGAGCAGTACTTC | - | TRBJ2-7 | - | TRBV11-2
CASSGPSLDYLSYEQFF | TGTGCCAGCAGCGGCCCCTCTCTTGACTACCTAAGCTATGAGCAGTTCTTC | - | TRBJ2-1 | - | TRBV9
CASSFDRGGNSPLHF | TGTGCCAGCAGCTTCGACAGGGGGGGTAATTCACCCCTCCACTTT | once | TRBJ1-6 | TRBD1 | TRBV7-2
CATSRDQGRSTDTQYF | TGTGCCACCAGCAGAGATCAGGGCAGAAGCACAGATACGCAGTATTTT | - | TRBJ2-3 | - | TRBV15
CASSLQGMNTEAFF | TGTGCCAGCAGTTTACAGGGTATGAACACTGAAGCTTTCTTT | - | TRBJ1-1 | - | TRBV6-5
CASSLGQFSYEQYF | TGTGCCAGCAGCCTGGGACAGTTCTCCTACGAGCAGTACTTC | - | TRBJ2-7 | TRBD1 | TRBV11-2
CASYRGPNEKLFF | TGTGCCAGCTACAGGGGCCCGAATGAAAAACTGTTTTTT | few | TRBJ1-4 | TRBD1 | TRBV28
CARSLARWGGGYTF | TGTGCCAGAAGCTTGGCTCGGTGGGGGGGAGGCTACACCTTC | - | TRBJ1-2 | - | TRBV5-3
CASSKGQTKNIQYF | TGTGCCAGCAGCAAGGGACAGACCAAAAACATTCAGTACTTC | - | TRBJ2-4 | TRBD1 | TRBV6-6
CASRISGDTEAFF | TGTGCCAGCAGGATTAGCGGGGACACTGAAGCTTTCTTT | - | TRBJ1-1 | - | TRBV6-5
CASILTPGTDNQPQHF | TGTGCCAGCATCCTAACCCCAGGGACAGACAATCAGCCCCAGCATTTT | - | TRBJ1-5 | TRBD1 | TRBV9